These 24 T cell receptor beta chains came from one sample sequenced in a study of blood T cell repertoires in COVID-19. Some clones are missing from TCRdb's copy, which holds only in-frame ones; the method was immunoSEQ multiplex PCR. The sample holds under 150,000 clones, about nine tenths seen once. Sequencing input: peripheral blood. The receptors were sampled from a human donor in a cohort sampled during active COVID-19.

V gene TRBV3-1 (or the pseudogene TRBV3-2) combines with J gene TRBJ2-7; 7 bases match TRBD1. J was trimmed by 0 bases and V by 5 bases; bases with no gene match: 4. This CDR3 is 14 amino acids long. Per germline, CDR1 LGHDT and CDR2 YNNKEL (reference sequence). CDR3 in DNA: TGTGCCAGCAGCGCTTGGACAGGCTCCTACGAGCAGTACTTC. This codes for CASSAWTGSYEQYF.

The chain carries TRBV30 and TRBJ1-1, with D unresolved. V was shortened by 0 bases and J by 5 bases, with 4 bases between the two germline ends. The CDR3 spans 11 residues. Germline lookup yields CDR1 GTSNPN and CDR2 SVGIG (reference sequence). CDR3 in amino acids: CAWSVSTEAFF. The CDR3 DNA is TGTGCCTGGAGTGTGTCTACTGAAGCTTTCTTT.

This clone was observed a single time. V and J are TRBV6-4 and TRBJ1-5; D is ambiguous. This CDR3 has 13 residues. The germline gives CDR1 MRHNA, CDR2 SNTAGT. Trimming took off 3 bases at V and 2 bases at J, with 5 bases between the two ends. The CDR3 DNA is TGTGCCAGCAGTGAGTCAGGCAATCAGCCCCAGCATTTT. Translation: CASSESGNQPQHF.

This chain links TRBV7-8 with TRBJ2-7, with TRBD1 matching over 11 bases. Germline V lookup: CDR1 SGHVS, CDR2 FQNEAQ. This CDR3 has 13 amino acids. The ends lost 5 bases at V and 6 bases at J; junction bases unmatched: 3. CDR3 sequence: CASSRDRGSEQYF. CDR3 DNA sequence: TGTGCCAGCAGCCGGGACAGGGGGTCCGAGCAGTACTTC.

The chain couples TRBV4-3 to TRBJ1-2; TRBD1 agrees at 7 bases. The length of the CDR3 is 14 residues. The germline V gene has CDR1 LGHNA and CDR2 YSLEER. V was pared by 1 base and J by 6 bases, with 5 bases of the junction left unmatched. The CDR3 region is CASSQATGRHGYTF. DNA of the CDR3: TGCGCCAGCAGCCAAGCGACAGGGAGACATGGCTACACCTTC.

The chain combines TRBV6-6 with TRBJ2-1, with 7 bases lining up with TRBD1. The germline CDR1 and CDR2 sequences are MNHNY and SVGAGI (reference sequence). The CDR3 covers 14 residues. Trimming at V came to 2 bases and at J to 10 bases, leaving 8 bases not matched to a gene. The CDR3 protein is CASSYGTERPEQFF. In nucleotides, the CDR3 is TGTGCCAGCAGTTACGGGACAGAAAGGCCGGAGCAGTTCTTC.

The V call is TRBV7-6, the J call TRBJ2-3; maybe TRBD1 (6 bases). V lost 4 bases, J lost 4 bases, and 18 bases lay in between. The germline V gene has CDR1 SGHVS and CDR2 FNYEAQ. The CDR3 has 16 residues. The CDR3 sequence is CASSSNPDRFADTQYF. As DNA, the CDR3 is TGTGCCAGCAGCTCAAACCCCGACAGGTTCGCAGATACGCAGTATTTT.

The CDR3 spells CASSSRTEAFF. The CDR3 DNA is TGTGCCAGCAGTAGTCGGACTGAAGCTTTCTTT. The chain uses TRBV28 and TRBJ1-1; no clear D gene. The CDR3 loop spans 11 amino acids. V dropped 5 bases and J dropped 5 bases, with 6 bases sitting between them. Germline CDR1 is MDHEN and CDR2 is SYDVKM.

The chain uses TRBV3-1 (or the pseudogene TRBV3-2) and TRBJ2-7; maybe TRBD2 (6 bases). CDR1 and CDR2 from the germline V gene are LGHDT and YNNKEL (reference sequence). V shed 0 bases and J shed 5 bases, with 20 bases lying between them. The CDR3 consists of 17 residues. The CDR3 DNA is TGTGCCAGCAGCCAAGATCCTCCGAAGGCGGGAAAAGACGAGCAGTACTTC. Translating it yields CASSQDPPKAGKDEQYF.

The chain joins TRBV12-3 or TRBV12-4 to TRBJ2-5; D gene unclear. Trimming removed 6 bases from V and 3 bases from J, with 11 bases in between. This CDR3 has 13 amino acids. For the CDR3, the DNA is TGTGCCAGCAGCCGCCGAGAAGAAGAGACCCAGTACTTC. Protein sequence: CASSRREEETQYF.

The V gene is TRBV30, the J gene TRBJ2-7, with 16 bases fitting TRBD2. V was clipped by 3 bases and J by 4 bases; unmatched bases: 15. Germline V lookup: CDR1 GTSNPN, CDR2 SVGIG (reference sequence). The CDR3 spans 19 residues. The CDR3 bases are TGTGCCTGGAGCGCACCGGGACTAGCGGGGGGGCGGTCCGATTACGAGCAGTACTTC. It yields the protein CAWSAPGLAGGRSDYEQYF. The full variable domain, in which reference TRBV30 and TRBJ2-7 provide the parts outside the CDR3, is SQTIHQWPATLVQPVGSPLSLECTVEGTSNPNLYWYRQAAGRGLQLLFYSVGIGQISSEVPQNLSASRPQDRQFILSSKKLLLSDSGFYLCAWSAPGLAGGRSDYEQYFGPGTRLTVT.

This chain joins TRBV4-1 and TRBJ2-7, with D perhaps TRBD2 (5 bases). CDR1 MGHRA and CDR2 YSYEKL come from the germline V gene. The CDR3 is made up of 16 amino acids. Trimming took 0 bases from V and 0 from J, leaving 12 bases between them. CDR3 sequence (DNA): TGCGCCAGCAGCCAAGACCCGGGATCCCCCTCCTACGAGCAGTACTTC. Its protein product is CASSQDPGSPSYEQYF.

The chain couples TRBV7-2 to TRBJ1-1, with no clear D. V was shortened by 1 base and J by 2 bases, with 8 bases between the two germline ends. This CDR3 has 14 amino acids. Germline V gene lookup returns CDR1 SGHTA and CDR2 FQGNSA. CDR3 region: CASSLVASNTEAFF. CDR3 coding DNA: TGTGCCAGCAGCTTAGTGGCCAGTAACACTGAAGCTTTCTTT.

The chain's CDR3 is CASSSGTGSSYNSPLHF. DNA of the CDR3: TGTGCCAGTAGTAGCGGGACAGGGAGCTCCTATAATTCACCCCTCCACTTT. The V gene is TRBV19, the J gene TRBJ1-6; 9 nucleotides agree with TRBD1. V shed 4 bases, J shed 0 bases, and the junction held 4 bases outside the gene matches. CDR3 size: 17 residues. CDR1 and CDR2 from the germline V gene are LNHDA and SQIVND (reference sequence).

The CDR3 region has the DNA TGCGCCAGCAGCTTGGAACGACAGCCGAACACTGAAGCTTTCTTT. Translation gives CASSLERQPNTEAFF. The chain recombines TRBV5-1 with TRBJ1-1, with a tentative D call TRBD1 (5 bases). CDR3 length: 15 amino acids. With 0 bases removed from V and 1 base from J, the gap between germline ends came to 10 bases. Germline V gives CDR1 SGHRS, CDR2 YFSETQ.

This chain joins TRBV6-2 or TRBV6-3 and TRBJ1-2; tentatively, D is TRBD1 (5 bases). CDR1 and CDR2 (germline): MNHEY, SVGEGT. The CDR3 spans 16 residues. Deletions cut 2 bases from V and 0 bases from J, with 13 bases between. The DNA of the CDR3 is TGTGCCAGCAGTTACGGGAGGCAGGGACCTAACTATGGCTACACCTTC. It codes for CASSYGRQGPNYGYTF.

This chain uses TRBV25-1 with TRBJ2-5; D is unclear. Between the trimmed V and J ends, which lost 7 bases and 1 base, there was a span of 7 bases. The CDR3 length is 12 residues. CDR1 is MGHDK, CDR2 SYGVNS, per germline. CDR3 amino acids: CASTGFQETQYF. CDR3 in DNA: TGTGCCAGCACGGGTTTCCAAGAGACCCAGTACTTC.

As for this clone: A read error may account for a junction end that differs from germline. The chain employs TRBV6-5 and TRBJ1-6; D perhaps matches TRBD1 (6 bases). Germline-derived CDR1 and CDR2 are MNHEY and SVGAGI. This CDR3 contains 14 residues. Written as DNA, the CDR3 is TGTGCCAGCAGATATACAGGGAGCAATTCGCCCCTCCACTTT. This gives the protein CASRYTGSNSPLHF.

This clone was observed many times. The same CDR3 can be traced to other DNA sequences in this sample. The chain recombines TRBV7-9 with TRBJ2-5; TRBD1 aligns across 11 bases. The germline CDR1 and CDR2 sequences are SEHNR and FQNEAQ (reference sequence). V shed 3 bases and J 1 base; nucleotides not matched to a gene: 1. CDR3 size: 15 residues. The CDR3 reads CASSFGQGAQETQYF. In nucleotides, the CDR3 is TGTGCCAGCAGCTTTGGACAGGGGGCCCAAGAGACCCAGTACTTC.

The CDR3 nucleotides read TGCGCCAGCAGCTTGGGGACAGGGTTGACGGGGGGCTACACCTTC. Residues: CASSLGTGLTGGYTF. The V and J genes are TRBV5-1 and TRBJ1-2, with 8 nucleotides matching TRBD1. The V segment lost 0 bases and the J segment 8 bases; nucleotides outside the gene matches: 9. Germline V lookup: CDR1 SGHRS, CDR2 YFSETQ. The CDR3 runs to 15 residues.

V usage is TRBV7-3 and J usage is TRBJ2-3; D unresolved. Trimming took 5 bases from V and 2 from J, leaving 8 bases between them. From germline, CDR1 is SGHTA and CDR2 FQGTGA. The CDR3 is made up of 13 amino acids. CDR3 bases: TGTGCCAGCAGCGCCGCGTCCACAGATACGCAGTATTTT. This encodes CASSAASTDTQYF.

In DNA form, the CDR3 reads TGTGCCAGCTCACCAGGAGTCGTGGAGACCCAGTACTTC. As protein: CASSPGVVETQYF. This sequence joins TRBV18 and TRBJ2-5; D not resolved. V gave up 2 bases and J gave up 5 bases, with 9 bases separating them. Germline CDR1 and CDR2: KGHSH and LQKENI. The CDR3 contains 13 residues.

The chain couples TRBV6-5 to TRBJ1-2, with 10 bases fitting TRBD1. V dropped 7 bases and J dropped 4; count of bases not matched to a gene: 9. Per the germline V gene, CDR1 is MNHEY and CDR2 is SVGAGI. The CDR3 is 15 amino acids. CDR3 sequence reads: CASIKGTGALYGYTF. The CDR3 DNA sequence: TGTGCCAGCATCAAGGGGACAGGGGCGCTCTATGGCTACACCTTC.

This rearrangement joins TRBV12-5 to TRBJ1-4; D is perhaps TRBD1 (5 bases). V was clipped by 3 bases and J by 6 bases, with 14 bases between them. CDR1 and CDR2 (germline): LGHNT, FRNRAP. The CDR3 loop spans 15 amino acids. In nucleotides, the CDR3 is TGTGCTAGTGGTTTAACAGGCTTTCGGGATGAAAAACTGTTTTTT. Translation gives CASGLTGFRDEKLFF. Variable domain in full (rest from reference TRBV12-5 and TRBJ1-4): DARVTQTPRHKVTEMGQEVTMRCQPILGHNTVFWYRQTMMQGLELLAYFRNRAPLDDSGMPKDRFSAEMPDATLATLKIQPSEPRDSAVYFCASGLTGFRDEKLFFGSGTQLSVL.